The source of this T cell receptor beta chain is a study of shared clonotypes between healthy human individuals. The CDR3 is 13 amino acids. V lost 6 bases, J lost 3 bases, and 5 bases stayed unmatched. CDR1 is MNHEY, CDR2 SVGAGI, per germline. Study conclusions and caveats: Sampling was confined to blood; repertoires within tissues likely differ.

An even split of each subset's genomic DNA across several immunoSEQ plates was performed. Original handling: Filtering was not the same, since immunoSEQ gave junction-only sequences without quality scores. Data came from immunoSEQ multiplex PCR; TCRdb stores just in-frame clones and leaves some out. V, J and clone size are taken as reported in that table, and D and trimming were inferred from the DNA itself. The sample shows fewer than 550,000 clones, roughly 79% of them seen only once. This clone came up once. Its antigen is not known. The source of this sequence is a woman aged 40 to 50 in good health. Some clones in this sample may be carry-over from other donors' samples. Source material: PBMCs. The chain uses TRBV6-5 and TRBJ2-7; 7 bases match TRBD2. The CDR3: CASSTGLFYEQYF. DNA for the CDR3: TGTGCCAGCAGCACGGGACTATTCTACGAGCAGTACTTC.